The source of this T cell receptor beta chain is a study of post-analysis software for immune sequencing data. General study findings and limits: Significantly decreased normalized Chao1 diversity was recorded for multiple sclerosis patients relative to controls. TRBV segments more frequent in patients than in controls numbered a few and included TRBV5-6, TRBV5-1 and TRBV20-1.

With respect to this clonotype: Its antigen is not identified. The junction departs from the called germline gene at one end, perhaps through a read error.

The TCR beta cDNA libraries contained unique molecular identifiers. From the PCR reads, TCRdb called clonotypes with MiXCR, one entry per CDR3 protein. The table lists fewer than 700,000 distinct CDR3 sequences, 44% of them singletons. Germline loops: CDR1 LGHNA, CDR2 YNFKEQ. The CDR3 contains 16 residues. This receptor was taken from a girl aged 5-17 years with multiple sclerosis. Specimen: blood. V is TRBV4-2 and J is TRBJ2-1, with D possibly TRBD2 on 6 matching bases. This chain's CDR3 is CAGSQAGRGDYSEQFF. In DNA, the CDR3 is TGTGCCGGCAGCCAAGCGGGCCGGGGAGACTACAGTGAGCAGTTCTTC.